This T cell receptor beta chain was recovered during a study of metastatic and nonmetastatic thyroid tumors (dated by TCRdb to about 2020). Background for the entire study: For patients with malignant and with benign thyroid disease, the researchers compared repertoires between peripheral blood samples and tumor or nodule tissue samples. Study-wide conclusions, independent of this receptor: In both blood and tumor samples, malignant tumors were reported to have significantly higher TCR beta diversity than benign nodules.

Spanning cysteine to phenylalanine, the CDR3 consists of 15 amino acids. Only the CDR3 region is kept as DNA, spanning 45 bases read in frame from base 1. Cut back by 2 bases and 0 bases, the V and J ends lie 11 bases apart. The germline V gene sets CDR1 to SGDLS and CDR2 to YYNGEE. Libraries were prepared through PCR. Data came from an Illumina HiSeq 4000. High-throughput sequencing was used to profile the TCR beta-chain CDR3 region of every patient. In the paper's pipeline: CDR3 differences across clinicopathological groups were used to build a classifier for discriminating distant-metastatic papillary thyroid cancer patients. Repertoire diversity was assessed with the Shannon index, and tumor-blood repertoire similarity with the Morisita-Horn index. In TCRdb, the public reads were trimmed at Q25 with fastp and aligned with MiXCR, with productive beta chains retained. In this record, the V and J calls reflect TCRdb's handling and not the investigators' own analysis. The sample data list around 26,000 clones, and approximately 20% of these were observed just once. The top ten clonotypes cover around 4.4% of the sample.

No patient had received any treatment before thyroid surgery. Patient clinical samples collected from about 2011 to 2018 were retrospectively analysed using T-cell receptor beta sequencing. This clone was detected ten times or more. There is no known antigen for this receptor. Base qualities are not at hand, and no much larger clone is one base apart. The material sequenced was blood. The sequence links TRBV9 to TRBJ1-2, with the D gene not confidently named. This TCR came from a male donor with papillary thyroid cancer or a benign thyroid nodule (not recorded which). Some clones in this sample may be carry-over from other donors' samples. The CDR3 protein is CASSVVTDSNYGYTF. The nucleotides read TGTGCCAGCAGCGTCGTTACGGATTCTAACTATGGCTACACCTTC.